Each of the 13 T cell receptor beta chains below was sequenced from the same sample in a study of blood T cell repertoires in COVID-19. Assay: immunoSEQ multiplex PCR; the TCRdb copy retains only in-frame clones and omits some. The profile shows approximately 140,000 clones, around 80% of them singletons. Sequencing was carried out using peripheral blood. The receptors come from a human donor with acute or convalescent COVID-19. The donor label of this sample is uncertain.

The genes are TRBV6-1 and TRBJ2-7, with 9 bases matching TRBD1. The CDR3 is 14 residues long. The V gene end was trimmed by 3 bases and the J gene end by 5 bases; junction bases not matched to a gene: 5. Germline V gene data show CDR1 as MNHNS and CDR2 as SASEGT. The CDR3 region is CASSDWDRVNEQYF. The CDR3 nucleotides read TGTGCCAGCAGTGATTGGGACAGGGTCAACGAGCAGTACTTC.

The chain is built from TRBV3-1 (or the pseudogene TRBV3-2) and TRBJ2-7; 7 bases align to TRBD1. V lost 3 bases to trimming and J lost 6 bases; unmatched junction nucleotides: 5. CDR3 size: 13 residues. Germline assignment: CDR1 LGHDT and CDR2 YNNKEL (reference sequence). The CDR3 here is CASSQSTGFEQYF. CDR3 in DNA: TGTGCCAGCAGCCAGTCGACAGGGTTCGAGCAGTACTTC.

The V and J genes are TRBV5-1 and TRBJ2-7; 7 bases are a match to TRBD1. The CDR3 totals 15 residues. The J segment lost 2 bases and the V segment lost 0 bases, leaving 5 bases of the junction unmatched. Germline CDR1 reads SGHRS; CDR2 reads YFSETQ. For the CDR3, the DNA is TGCGCCAGCAGCTTGGACCCTGGACAGGCCTACGAGCAGTACTTC. Translating gives CASSLDPGQAYEQYF.

The rearrangement uses TRBV19 and TRBJ1-2, with 8 bases identical to TRBD1. This CDR3 has 14 amino acids. Trimming took 5 bases from V and 7 from J; bases not matched to a gene: 9. Germline V gives CDR1 LNHDA, CDR2 SQIVND (reference sequence). CDR3 region: CASSPETGGVGYTF. The CDR3 bases are TGTGCCAGTAGTCCCGAAACAGGGGGGGTTGGCTACACCTTC.

The chain couples TRBV12-3 or TRBV12-4 to TRBJ1-2; no firm D call. There are 12 residues in the CDR3. The V gene lost 3 bases and the J gene lost 8 bases, with 10 bases spanning the gap. The CDR3 DNA follows: TGTGCCAGCAGTTTGCTCGGCAGGGGCTACACCTTC. Amino acids: CASSLLGRGYTF.

This chain joins TRBV3-1 (or the pseudogene TRBV3-2) and TRBJ2-2, with 7 bases lining up with TRBD1. The CDR3 runs to 16 residues. Germline assignment: CDR1 LGHDT and CDR2 YNNKEL (reference sequence). The V segment lost 4 bases and the J segment 5 bases; nucleotides outside the gene matches: 10. The CDR3 spells CASSLKGAGRTGELFF. In nucleotides, the CDR3 is TGTGCCAGCAGCCTAAAGGGGGCAGGGCGGACCGGGGAGCTGTTTTTT.

J is TRBJ2-5 and V is TRBV5-4; TRBD2 might be the D (5 bases). V was pared by 0 bases and J by 7 bases, with 16 bases between. The germline V gene has CDR1 SGHNT and CDR2 YYREEE (reference sequence). The CDR3 sequence is 15 residues long. The DNA for the CDR3 is TGTGCCAGCAGCTTGGAAATTGGGCGTGGAGGGACCCAGTACTTC. It is translated as CASSLEIGRGGTQYF.

The chain uses TRBV10-2 and TRBJ1-1, with 9 bases identical to TRBD1. CDR3 size: 14 residues. CDR1 WSHSY and CDR2 SAAADI come from the germline V gene. Losses at the gene ends were 6 bases for V and 5 bases for J; bases not matched to a gene: 7. This chain's CDR3 is CASSVQGALTEAFF. CDR3 in DNA: TGCGCCAGCAGCGTACAGGGGGCTTTAACTGAAGCTTTCTTT.

This clone was detected only once. The rearrangement uses TRBV9 and TRBJ2-7, with TRBD1 identical over 7 bases. The CDR3 length is 12 residues. The V and J ends lost 2 bases and 6 bases, in that order; junction bases with no gene match: 2. Germline-derived CDR1 and CDR2 are SGDLS and YYNGEE. In DNA form, the CDR3 reads TGTGCCAGCAGCGTCCCAGGGGGCGAGCAGTACTTC. Protein sequence: CASSVPGGEQYF.

This chain links TRBV10-2 with TRBJ2-2; perhaps TRBD1 as D (6 bases). V was pared by 4 bases and J by 0 bases, with 6 bases between. The CDR3 totals 14 residues. Germline lookup yields CDR1 WSHSY and CDR2 SAAADI. The CDR3 DNA follows: TGCGCCAGCAGTGGGACAGCGAACACCGGGGAGCTGTTTTTT. Its translation is CASSGTANTGELFF.

This clone has more than one count but fewer than ten. V usage is TRBV4-2 and J usage is TRBJ2-3, with TRBD2 matching over 8 bases. Germline trimming cut 1 base from V and 2 bases from J; bases unmatched to any gene: 8. The length of the CDR3 is 17 residues. CDR1 and CDR2 from the germline V gene are LGHNA and YNFKEQ. CDR3 coding DNA: TGTGCCAGCAGCCAAGTCAAAGGCGGGGGGTCCACAGATACGCAGTATTTT. As protein: CASSQVKGGGSTDTQYF.

The genes are TRBV15 and TRBJ2-7; 8 bases line up with TRBD1. The junction had 5 bases not matched to a gene; V was cut back by 0 bases and J by 4 bases. Germline CDR1 LNHNV, CDR2 YYDKDF (reference sequence). The CDR3 has 15 residues. The CDR3 loop is CATSREATGVYEQYF. The CDR3 coding sequence is TGTGCCACCAGCAGAGAAGCGACAGGGGTTTACGAGCAGTACTTC.

In its sample, this clone was seen once. J is TRBJ2-3 and V is TRBV6-5; maybe TRBD1 (6 bases). The CDR3 loop spans 15 amino acids. Germline values: CDR1 MNHEY, CDR2 SVGAGI. V gave up 6 bases and J gave up 3 bases, with 16 bases separating them. The CDR3 DNA sequence: TGTGCCAGCAGGAGAACCAGGGGTTTTACAGATACGCAGTATTTT. It codes for CASRRTRGFTDTQYF.